This T cell receptor (beta chain) is drawn from a study of shared clonotypes between healthy human individuals (dated by TCRdb to about 2020). Study-wide context: Three men and two women, aged 18 to 49 years, made up the cohort. For each donor, three plates each were used for CD4 naive and CD4 memory, two plates were used for CD8 naive, and one plate was used for CD8 memory. To increase sequencing depth and limit assay-specific biases, different laboratories used diverse techniques to prepare libraries and sequence TCR repertoires. Per donor, leukapheresis produced somewhere between about 0.8 and 9 billion PBMCs. To estimate repertoire size and how much clonotype sharing occurs between individuals, the study deeply sequenced the blood TCR repertoires of about five healthy adults.

Note on this clone: No cognate antigen has been identified for it. Base qualities were left out, and no much larger clone turns up one base away.

Using the deep immunoSEQ assay, TCR CDR3 regions were amplified from genomic DNA by multiplex PCR. Extracted genomic DNA from each cell subset was spread evenly across all wells of several immunoSEQ 96-well plates, with each plate serving as a replicate. For sorted subsets, roughly 200 ng of genomic DNA, equivalent to some 33,000 T cell genomes, went into each replicate PCR. The purified libraries were quantified using a Qubit 3.0 fluorometer, sized with a Bioanalyzer 2100, and then quantified again using the KAPA Library Quantification kit. A separate single-read 150-cycle Illumina NextSeq 550 flow cell was used to sequence each immunoSEQ 96-well plate. The authors processed their data as follows. Because only junctional sequences without quality scores were contained in the immunoSEQ output, filtering matching that applied to full-length reads could not be performed. To assign V/J genes and CDR3, sequences were annotated against IMGT germline references using PyIR, a Python wrapper for IgBLAST v1.9. Reads with weak V/J assignments (E-value above 1e-6), missing CDR3, stop codons, out-of-frame junctions, or ambiguous translated residues were removed. A V3J clonotype was defined by an identical inferred V gene, J gene, and CDR3 amino acid sequence. The percentage overlap between two repertoires was calculated by dividing the number of shared unique clonotypes by the size of the smaller repertoire. RTK rarefaction, the Chao1 estimator, and Recon v2.1 estimates of unobserved clonotypes were used to assess repertoire richness. Generation probabilities for all TCRbeta clonotypes obtained by the gDNA method from a few donors were computed using OLGA. Here the immuneACCESS table is served through TCRdb, limited to in-frame sequences with V and J called. Missing clones are a known gap in these copies; in checked studies unresolved V genes cover under half, and the rest lacks a known reason. The DNA was the basis for D and trimming; V, J and clone size are from that table. In all, the sample holds fewer than 1 million clones, and around 96% of those were seen once. The biggest ten clones account for less than 0.25% of the sample.

The germline V gene sets CDR1 to MNHEY and CDR2 to SVGAGI. From cysteine to phenylalanine, the CDR3 is 14 amino acids long. Only the CDR3 DNA is retained, 42 bases long and in frame from the first base. Trimming leaves V shorter by 5 bases and J shorter by 10 bases, with the junction holding 7 bases beyond the gene matches. The paper's findings and limits, for the study overall: The small number of donors limited the genetic and exposure-history diversity represented. Larger estimated clonotype richness was generally found for naive subsets than for memory subsets. Compared with non-shared clonotypes, the clonotypes found in all four sorted-subset donors had higher generation probabilities. Rarefaction of sorted-subset datasets indicated incomplete sequencing despite the large sequencing depth. Approximately 5% of naive CD4, 3% to 4% of naive CD8, 2% to 2.5% of memory CD4, and 0.4% of memory CD8 clonotypes were shared across a few donors. Sampling was restricted to blood, and TCR repertoires in tissues likely differ from the TCR repertoires found in blood. Pairwise subsampling led to the expectation that sequencing depth would affect the degree of clonotype sharing among donors.

For the CD8 naive samples, CD45RO-negative cells were positively selected for CCR7, yielding a CD45RA+CCR7+ population from which TemRA cells were excluded. Donors were healthy HIV-negative adults with no recently reported acute infections or vaccinations. Every donor was a Caucasian adult living in Nashville, Tennessee, USA. Blood was obtained by leukapheresis, after which PBMCs were separated by Ficoll-Histopaque density gradient centrifugation and cryopreserved in liquid nitrogen vapor phase. Analytical flow cytometry was used to check the purity and quantity of each magnetically sorted T cell population. Genomic DNA was isolated from each sorted fraction and quantified by UV absorbance on a Nanodrop 2000c.

Recombination linked TRBV6-5 to TRBJ2-1, with 11 bases matching TRBD1. Sequenced material: naive CD8+ T cells sorted from blood. The cell subset or site label, as the study defines it: CD45RA+CCR7+. The sequence derives from a man aged 25-40 years in good health. The CDR3 loop reads CASSPGQGDGEQFF. The DNA sequence reads TGTGCCAGCAGTCCGGGACAGGGGGACGGGGAGCAGTTCTTC.